The clone carrying this TCR beta chain was seen a few times. Trimming left V 5 bases short and J 4 bases short, with 18 bases between. The CDR3 covers 15 residues. CDR1 is DFQATT, CDR2 SNEGSKA, per germline (reference sequence). TCRdb reprocessed the RT-PCR reads via MiXCR and lists one record per CDR3 protein. This repertoire shows almost 700,000 distinct CDR3 sequences, 13% to 15% found once; its top ten account for 3.6%. Sequencing used memory CD4+ T cells from blood. This TCR was sampled from a female donor in good health, serving as a healthy control. The chain has TRBV20-1 and TRBJ2-1; maybe TRBD1 (6 bases). The CDR3, as DNA: TGCAGTGCTTCAAACAGGGCCCCCTTTTACAATGAGCAGTTCTTC. As protein: CSASNRAPFYNEQFF.